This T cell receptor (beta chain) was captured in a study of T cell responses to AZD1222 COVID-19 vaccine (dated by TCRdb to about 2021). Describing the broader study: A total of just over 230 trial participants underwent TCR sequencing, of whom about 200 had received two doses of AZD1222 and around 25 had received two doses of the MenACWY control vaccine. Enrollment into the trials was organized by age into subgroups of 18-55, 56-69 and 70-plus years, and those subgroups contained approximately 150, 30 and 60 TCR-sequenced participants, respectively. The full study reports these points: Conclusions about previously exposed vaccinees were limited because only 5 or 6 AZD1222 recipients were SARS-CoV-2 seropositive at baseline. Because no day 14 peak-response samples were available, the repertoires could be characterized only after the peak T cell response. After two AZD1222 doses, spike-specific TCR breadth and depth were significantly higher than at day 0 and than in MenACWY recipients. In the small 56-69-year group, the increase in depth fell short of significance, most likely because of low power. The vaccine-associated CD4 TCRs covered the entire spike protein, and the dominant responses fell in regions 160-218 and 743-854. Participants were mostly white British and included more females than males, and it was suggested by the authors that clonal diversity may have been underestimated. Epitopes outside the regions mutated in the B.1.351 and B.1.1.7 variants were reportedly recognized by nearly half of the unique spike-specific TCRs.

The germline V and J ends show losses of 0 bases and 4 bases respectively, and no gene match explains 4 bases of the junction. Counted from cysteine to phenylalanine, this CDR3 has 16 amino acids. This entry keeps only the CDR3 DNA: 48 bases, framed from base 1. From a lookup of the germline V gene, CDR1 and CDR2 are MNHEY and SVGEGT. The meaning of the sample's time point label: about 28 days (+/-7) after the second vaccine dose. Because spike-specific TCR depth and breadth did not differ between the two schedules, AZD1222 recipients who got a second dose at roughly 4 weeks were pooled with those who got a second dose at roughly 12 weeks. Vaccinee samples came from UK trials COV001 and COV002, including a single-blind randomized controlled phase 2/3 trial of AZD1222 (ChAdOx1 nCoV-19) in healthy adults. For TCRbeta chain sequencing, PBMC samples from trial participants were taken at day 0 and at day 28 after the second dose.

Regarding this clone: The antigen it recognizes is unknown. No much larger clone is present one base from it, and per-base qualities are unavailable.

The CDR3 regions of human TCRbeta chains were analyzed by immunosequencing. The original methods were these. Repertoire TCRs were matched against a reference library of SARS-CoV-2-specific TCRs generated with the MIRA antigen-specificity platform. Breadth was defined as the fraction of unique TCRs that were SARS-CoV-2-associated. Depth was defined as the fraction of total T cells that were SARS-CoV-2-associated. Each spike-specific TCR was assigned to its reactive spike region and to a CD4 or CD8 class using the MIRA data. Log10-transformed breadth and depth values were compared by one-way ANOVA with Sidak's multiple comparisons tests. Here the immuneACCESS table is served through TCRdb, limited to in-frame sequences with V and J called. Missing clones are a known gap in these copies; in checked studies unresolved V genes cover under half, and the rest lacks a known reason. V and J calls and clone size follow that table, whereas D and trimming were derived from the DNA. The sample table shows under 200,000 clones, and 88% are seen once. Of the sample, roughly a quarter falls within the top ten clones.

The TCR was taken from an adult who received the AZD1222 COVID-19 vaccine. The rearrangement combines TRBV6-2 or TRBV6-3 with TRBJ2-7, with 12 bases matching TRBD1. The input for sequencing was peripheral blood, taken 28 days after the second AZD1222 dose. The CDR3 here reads CASSYSRDRGLYEQYF. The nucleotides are TGTGCCAGCAGTTACTCCCGGGACAGGGGGCTATACGAGCAGTACTTC.